The present T cell receptor (beta chain) was sequenced within a study of breast tumors, draining lymph nodes, adjacent tissues. Study-level findings and limits: Tumor T cell lymph node origin was a supported hypothesis, not proven. Tumors had less TCR diversity than lymph nodes, more than nontumor tissue. The data were judged consistent with most tumor T cells coming from lymph node and expanding in tumor.

This clonotype was observed many times. What it binds is unknown. Axillary draining lymph nodes of breast cancer patients supplied the node samples. The CDR3 length is 16 residues. Germline CDR1 SGHKS, CDR2 YYEKEE (reference sequence). V shed 4 bases and J 9 bases; nucleotides not matched to a gene: 16. One entry per CDR3 protein results from TCRdb running MiXCR on the multiplex PCR reads. The sample consists of 150,000 to 200,000 distinct CDR3 sequences, around 29% of them appearing once. The specimen sequenced was axillary lymph node tissue. This sequence was found in a female donor with breast cancer. Some clones in this sample may be carry-over from other donors' samples. J is TRBJ1-5 and V is TRBV5-5; 7 bases map to TRBD1. In DNA form, the CDR3 reads TGTGCCAGCAGCACCTCGGACAGGCTCGACCTCCGGCCCCAGCATTTT. Amino acids: CASSTSDRLDLRPQHF.